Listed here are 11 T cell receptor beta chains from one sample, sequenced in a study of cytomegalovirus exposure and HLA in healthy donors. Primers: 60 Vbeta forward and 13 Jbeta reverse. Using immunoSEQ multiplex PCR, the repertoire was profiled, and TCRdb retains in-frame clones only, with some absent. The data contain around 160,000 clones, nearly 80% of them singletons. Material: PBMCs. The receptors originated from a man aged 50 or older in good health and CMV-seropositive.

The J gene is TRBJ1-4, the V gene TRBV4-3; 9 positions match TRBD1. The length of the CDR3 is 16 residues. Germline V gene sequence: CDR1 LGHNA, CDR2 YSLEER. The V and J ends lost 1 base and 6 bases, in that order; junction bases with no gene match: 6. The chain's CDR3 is CASSQGPGTGHEKLFF. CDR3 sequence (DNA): TGCGCCAGCAGCCAAGGGCCCGGGACAGGGCATGAAAAACTGTTTTTT.

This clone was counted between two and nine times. The DNA of the CDR3 is TGTGCCAGCAGCATGACTAGCGGGAGGGATACGCAGTATTTT. This encodes CASSMTSGRDTQYF. This chain links TRBV7-2 with TRBJ2-3, with 13 bases that match TRBD2. V was pared by 5 bases and J by 6 bases, with 2 bases of the junction left unmatched. This CDR3 is 14 amino acids long. CDR1 SGHTA and CDR2 FQGNSA come from the germline V gene. Full variable domain (missing parts from reference TRBV7-2 and TRBJ2-3): GAGVSQSPSNKVTEKGKDVELRCDPISGHTALYWYRQSLGQGLEFLIYFQGNSAPDKSGLPSDRFSAERTGGSVSTLTIQRTQQEDSAVYLCASSMTSGRDTQYFGPGTRLTVL.

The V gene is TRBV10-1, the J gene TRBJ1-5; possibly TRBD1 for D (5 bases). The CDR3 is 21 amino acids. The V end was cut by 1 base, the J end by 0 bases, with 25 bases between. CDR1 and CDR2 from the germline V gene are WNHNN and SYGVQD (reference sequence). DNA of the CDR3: TGCGCCAGCAGTGAGTGGGGTGTGGGGTGGGGGGAGGCCCATAGCAATCAGCCCCAGCATTTT. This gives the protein CASSEWGVGWGEAHSNQPQHF.

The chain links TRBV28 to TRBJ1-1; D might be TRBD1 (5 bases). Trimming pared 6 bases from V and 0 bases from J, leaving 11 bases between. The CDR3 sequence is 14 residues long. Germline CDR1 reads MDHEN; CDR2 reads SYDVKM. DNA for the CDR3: TGTGCCAGCAGGCGGGGGAAATTGAACACTGAAGCTTTCTTT. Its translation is CASRRGKLNTEAFF. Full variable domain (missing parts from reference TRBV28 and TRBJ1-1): DVKVTQSSRYLVKRTGEKVFLECVQDMDHENMFWYRQDPGLGLRLIYFSYDVKMKEKGDIPEGYSVSREKKERFSLILESASTNQTSMYLCASRRGKLNTEAFFGQGTRLTVV.

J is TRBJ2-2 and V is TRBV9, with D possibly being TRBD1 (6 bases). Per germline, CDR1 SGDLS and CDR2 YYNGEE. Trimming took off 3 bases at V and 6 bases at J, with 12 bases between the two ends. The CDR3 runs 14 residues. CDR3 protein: CASSATWTAGELFF. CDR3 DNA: TGTGCCAGCAGCGCGACCTGGACAGCCGGGGAGCTGTTTTTT.

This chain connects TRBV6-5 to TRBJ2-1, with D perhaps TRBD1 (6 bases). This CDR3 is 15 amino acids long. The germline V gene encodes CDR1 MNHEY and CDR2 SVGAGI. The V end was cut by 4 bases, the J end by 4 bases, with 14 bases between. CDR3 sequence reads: CASSSSGTSYNEQFF. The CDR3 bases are TGTGCCAGCAGTTCGTCCGGGACAAGTTACAATGAGCAGTTCTTC.

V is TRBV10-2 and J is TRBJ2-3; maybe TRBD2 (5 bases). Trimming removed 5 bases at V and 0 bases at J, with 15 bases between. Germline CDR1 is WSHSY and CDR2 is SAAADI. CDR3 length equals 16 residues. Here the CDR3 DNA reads TGCGCCAGCAGTCTCAAGATCGGGGTGAGCACAGATACGCAGTATTTT. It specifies CASSLKIGVSTDTQYF.

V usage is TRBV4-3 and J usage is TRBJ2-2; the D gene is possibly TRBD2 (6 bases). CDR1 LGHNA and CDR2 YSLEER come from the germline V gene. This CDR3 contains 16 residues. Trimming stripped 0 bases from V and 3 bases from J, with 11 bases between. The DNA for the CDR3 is TGCGCCAGCAGCCAAGATCTTCGGGACTACACCGGGGAGCTGTTTTTT. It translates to CASSQDLRDYTGELFF.

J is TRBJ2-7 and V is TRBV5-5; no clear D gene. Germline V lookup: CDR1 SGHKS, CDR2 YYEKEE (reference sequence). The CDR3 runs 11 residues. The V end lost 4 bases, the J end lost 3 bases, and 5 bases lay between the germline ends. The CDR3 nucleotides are TGTGCCAGCAGCCCCCTCTACGAGCAGTACTTC. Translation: CASSPLYEQYF.

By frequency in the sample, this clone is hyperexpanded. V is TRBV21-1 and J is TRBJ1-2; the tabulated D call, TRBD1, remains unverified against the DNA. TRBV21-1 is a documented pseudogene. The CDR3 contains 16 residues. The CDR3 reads CARRAINSRLNYGYTF. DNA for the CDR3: TGTGCCAGACGAGCAATTAACAGTAGATTAAACTATGGCTACACCTTC.

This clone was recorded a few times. The CDR3, as DNA: TGTGCCAGCAGCGGGGGGGGACAGAACATCGAGCAGTACTTC. It is translated as CASSGGGQNIEQYF. The V call is TRBV28, the J call TRBJ2-7; tentative D call: TRBD2 (8 bases). The germline V gene has CDR1 MDHEN and CDR2 SYDVKM. CDR3 length equals 14 residues. V lost 6 bases, J lost 6 bases, and 18 bases lay in between.